What follows is one TCR beta chain and its context. The antigen is unknown. Profiled with immunoSEQ multiplex PCR; TCRdb holds only in-frame clones, not every one. The profile shows 1.6 million or so clones, roughly 96% of them singletons. These data come from a study of shared clonotypes between healthy human individuals. Study observations and caveats: Memory subsets generally showed smaller estimated richness than naive subsets did.

The trim removed 5 bases at V and 2 bases at J, leaving 7 bases unmatched. CDR1 is SGHTS and CDR2 is YDEGEE in the germline V gene. CDR3 size: 15 residues. V usage is TRBV5-8 and J usage is TRBJ2-7; TRBD2 aligns across 10 bases. The sequence was collected from a man aged 30 to 39 in good health. Sample: naive CD4+ T cells sorted from blood. As for subset: CD45RA+ positively selected. The CDR3 loop reads CASSSGTSDTYEQYF. The DNA for the CDR3 is TGTGCCAGCAGTTCCGGGACTAGCGACACCTACGAGCAGTACTTC.